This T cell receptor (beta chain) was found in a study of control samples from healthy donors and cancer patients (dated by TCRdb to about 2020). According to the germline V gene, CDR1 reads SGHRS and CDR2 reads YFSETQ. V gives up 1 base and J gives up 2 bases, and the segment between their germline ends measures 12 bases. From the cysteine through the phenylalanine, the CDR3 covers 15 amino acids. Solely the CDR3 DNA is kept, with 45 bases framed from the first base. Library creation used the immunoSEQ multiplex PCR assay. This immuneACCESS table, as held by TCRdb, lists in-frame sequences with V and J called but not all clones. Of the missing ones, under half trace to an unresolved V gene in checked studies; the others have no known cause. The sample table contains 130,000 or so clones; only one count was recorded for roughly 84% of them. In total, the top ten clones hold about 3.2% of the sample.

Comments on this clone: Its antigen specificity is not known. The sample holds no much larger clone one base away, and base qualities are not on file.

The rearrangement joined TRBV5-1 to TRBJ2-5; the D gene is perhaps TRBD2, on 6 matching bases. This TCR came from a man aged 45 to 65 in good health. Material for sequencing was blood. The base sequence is TGCGCCAGCAGCTTGCAGGCTAGCGAGCAAGAGACCCAGTACTTC. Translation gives CASSLQASEQETQYF.